The rows below give T cell receptor beta chains drawn from one sample of a study of T cell responses to AZD1222 COVID-19 vaccine. Method: immunoSEQ multiplex PCR; TCRdb's copy keeps in-frame clones and lacks some. The repertoire holds approximately 150,000 clones, with roughly 93% as singletons. Sequencing used peripheral blood, obtained on day 0 of MenACWY control vaccination. Receptor source: an adult in good health. CDR3s include the opening cysteine and the closing phenylalanine or tryptophan. A D gene is named only where the DNA matches it firmly. Some rows mark clone size as missing; the rest say once, few, many or name a class of expanded clone.

cdr3_nt: TGTGCCAGCAGCTTCCGACAGGGGGGAAGACTGTTTTTT
cdr3_aa: CASSFRQGGRLFF
clone_size: .
d_call: TRBD1
j_call: TRBJ1-4
v_call: TRBV13

cdr3_nt: TGTGCCAGCAGTTCAGGGTTGACCGGGGAGCTGTTTTTT
cdr3_aa: CASSSGLTGELFF
clone_size: .
d_call: .
j_call: TRBJ2-2
v_call: TRBV7-3

cdr3_nt: TGTGCCAGCAGTCCCAGACAGGGGAACACTGAAGCTTTCTTT
cdr3_aa: CASSPRQGNTEAFF
clone_size: .
d_call: TRBD1
j_call: TRBJ1-1
v_call: TRBV27

cdr3_nt: TGTGCCAGCAGTTTAGAGTGGACCTATGGCTACACCTTC
cdr3_aa: CASSLEWTYGYTF
clone_size: .
d_call: .
j_call: TRBJ1-2
v_call: TRBV12-3/TRBV12-4

cdr3_nt: TGTGCCAGCAGCCCTGGGAGAGATAGGAATTCACCCCTCCACTTT
cdr3_aa: CASSPGRDRNSPLHF
clone_size: .
d_call: .
j_call: TRBJ1-6
v_call: TRBV5-4

cdr3_nt: TGTGCCAGCAGCTTCATAGCGGGAGAGCCCTACGAGCAGTACTTC
cdr3_aa: CASSFIAGEPYEQYF
clone_size: .
d_call: TRBD2
j_call: TRBJ2-7
v_call: TRBV5-5

cdr3_nt: TGTGCCAGCAGTTTATCCGGGAGTGCCGGGGAGCTGTTTTTT
cdr3_aa: CASSLSGSAGELFF
clone_size: .
d_call: .
j_call: TRBJ2-2
v_call: TRBV28

cdr3_nt: TGTGCCTGGAGTACACTACTCGGACGGTATAATTCACCCCTCCACTTT
cdr3_aa: CAWSTLLGRYNSPLHF
clone_size: once
d_call: .
j_call: TRBJ1-6
v_call: TRBV30

cdr3_nt: TGCGCCAGCAGCTGGGACAGGGCGGAGCACGAGCAGTACTTC
cdr3_aa: CASSWDRAEHEQYF
clone_size: once
d_call: TRBD1
j_call: TRBJ2-7
v_call: TRBV5-1

cdr3_nt: TGTGCCACCAGTGGGAGGAGCAATCAGCCCCAGCATTTT
cdr3_aa: CATSGRSNQPQHF
clone_size: .
d_call: .
j_call: TRBJ1-5
v_call: TRBV24-1